This T cell receptor beta chain derives from a study of blood T cell repertoires in COVID-19. The overall study: The United States, Italy and Spain were the sources of the acute and convalescent COVID-19 samples.

How the authors handled the data: Reference gene primer amplification yielded estimated nucleated cell counts. Using immunoSEQ multiplex PCR, the repertoire was profiled, and TCRdb retains in-frame clones only, with some absent. D and trimming were read from the DNA, whereas the V and J calls and clone size are those reported in that table. The repertoire holds about 280,000 clones, with 88% as singletons. The CDR3 contains 12 residues. The V gene's germline CDR1 is MGHDK and CDR2 SYGVNS. The V gene lost 3 bases and the J gene lost 10 bases, with 10 bases spanning the gap. The sequenced material came from PBMCs or T cells enriched from blood (not recorded which). The chain couples TRBV25-1 to TRBJ2-1; D not certain. The sequence derives from a woman under 40 who had recovered from COVID-19. CDR3 nucleotide sequence: TGTGCCAGCAGTGAGGCCTGGGCAGAGCAGTTCTTC. Translated: CASSEAWAEQFF.